This T cell receptor (beta chain) stems from a study of OX40 agonist ivuxolimab in advanced cancers. The table came from immunoSEQ multiplex PCR; TCRdb's copy has only in-frame clones and leaves some out. The sample holds 55,000 to 75,000 clones, 81% seen once. This TCR derives from an adult with an advanced solid tumor such as melanoma, head and neck, liver or kidney cancer. The input for sequencing was CD4+ or CD8+ T cells sorted from blood, taken in a trial of the OX40 agonist ivuxolimab.

CDR3 sequence: CATRQGLAGGQETQYF. CDR3 in DNA: TGCGCCACGCGACAGGGACTAGCGGGGGGTCAAGAGACCCAGTACTTC. V and J are TRBV5-1 and TRBJ2-5; 15 positions match TRBD2. The CDR3 has 16 amino acids. V was pared by 9 bases and J by 2 bases, with 8 bases of the junction left unmatched. In germline, CDR1 is SGHRS, CDR2 YFSETQ.